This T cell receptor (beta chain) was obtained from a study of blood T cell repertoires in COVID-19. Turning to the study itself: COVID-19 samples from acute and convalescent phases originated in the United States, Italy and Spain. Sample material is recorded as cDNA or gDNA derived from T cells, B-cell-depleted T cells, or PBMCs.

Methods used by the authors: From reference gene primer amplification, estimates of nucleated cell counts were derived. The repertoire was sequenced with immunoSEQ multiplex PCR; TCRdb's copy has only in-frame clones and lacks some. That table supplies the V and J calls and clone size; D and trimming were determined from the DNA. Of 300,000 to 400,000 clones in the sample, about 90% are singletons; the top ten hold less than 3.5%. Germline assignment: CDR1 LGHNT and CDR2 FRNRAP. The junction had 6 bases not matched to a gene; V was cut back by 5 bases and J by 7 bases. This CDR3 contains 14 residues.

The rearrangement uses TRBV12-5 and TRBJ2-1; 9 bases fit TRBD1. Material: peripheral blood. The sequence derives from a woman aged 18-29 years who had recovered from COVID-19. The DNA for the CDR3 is TGTGCTAGTGGTGTCGGGACAGGGTTGAATGAGCAGTTCTTC. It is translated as CASGVGTGLNEQFF.